The T cell receptor beta chain under discussion was sequenced for a study of CD8 T cells in Susac syndrome. Study-level results: The authors found no clonal expansion in Susac syndrome CD4+ T cell repertoires.

cDNA came from 0.5 to 1 ug RNA primed by random hexamers. An immunoSEQ multiplex PCR generated amplified TCR beta CDR3 products spanning 54 Vbeta and 13 Jbeta. TCRdb independently ran MiXCR on the immunoSEQ multiplex PCR reads; one entry per CDR3 protein. The sample contains over 150,000 distinct CDR3 sequences, roughly 95% of which appear only once. With V trimmed by 0 bases and J by 6 bases, 9 bases remained unmatched. Germline lookup yields CDR1 SGHDN and CDR2 FVKESK. The CDR3 has 16 residues. For this clonotype: Its antigen is unknown.

Sample: CD4+ T cells from PBMCs. This chain uses TRBV14 with TRBJ2-3, with 7 nucleotides matching TRBD1. The sequence came from a human donor with Susac syndrome. The CDR3 reads CASSQEFGQDVDTQYF. Here the CDR3 DNA reads TGTGCCAGCAGCCAAGAATTTGGACAGGACGTCGATACGCAGTATTTT.